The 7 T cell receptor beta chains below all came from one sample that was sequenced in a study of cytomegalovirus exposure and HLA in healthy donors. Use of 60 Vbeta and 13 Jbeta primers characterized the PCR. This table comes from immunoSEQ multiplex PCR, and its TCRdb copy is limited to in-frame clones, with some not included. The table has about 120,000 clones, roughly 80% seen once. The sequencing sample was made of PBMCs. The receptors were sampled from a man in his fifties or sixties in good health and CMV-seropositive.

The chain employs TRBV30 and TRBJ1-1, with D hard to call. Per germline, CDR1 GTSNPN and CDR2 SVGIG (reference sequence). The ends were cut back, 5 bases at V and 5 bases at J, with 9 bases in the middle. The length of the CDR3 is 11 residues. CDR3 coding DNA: TGTGCCTGGGACAAAAGTACTGAAGCTTTCTTT. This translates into CAWDKSTEAFF.

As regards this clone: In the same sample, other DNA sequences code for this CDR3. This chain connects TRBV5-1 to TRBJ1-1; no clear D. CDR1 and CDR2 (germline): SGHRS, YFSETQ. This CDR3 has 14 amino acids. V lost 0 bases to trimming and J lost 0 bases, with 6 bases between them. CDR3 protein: CASSLGSLNTEAFF. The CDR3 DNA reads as TGCGCCAGCAGCTTGGGTTCATTGAACACTGAAGCTTTCTTT. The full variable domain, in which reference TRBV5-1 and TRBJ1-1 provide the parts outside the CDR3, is KAGVTQTPRYLIKTRGQQVTLSCSPISGHRSVSWYQQTPGQGLQFLFEYFSETQRNKGNFPGRFSGRQFSNSRSEMNVSTLELGDSALYLCASSLGSLNTEAFFGQGTRLTVV.

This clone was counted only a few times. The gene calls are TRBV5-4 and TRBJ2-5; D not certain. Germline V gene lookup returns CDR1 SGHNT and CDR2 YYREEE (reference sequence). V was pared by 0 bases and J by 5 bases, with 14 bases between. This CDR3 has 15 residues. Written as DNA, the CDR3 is TGTGCCAGCAGCTTGGGTGGTGTGGGCAGGGAGACCCAGTACTTC. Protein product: CASSLGGVGRETQYF.

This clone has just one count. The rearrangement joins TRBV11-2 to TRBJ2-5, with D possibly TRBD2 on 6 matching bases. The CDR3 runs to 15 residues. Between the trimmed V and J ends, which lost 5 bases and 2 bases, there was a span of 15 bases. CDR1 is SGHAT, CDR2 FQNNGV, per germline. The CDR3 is CASSQRAWGQETQYF. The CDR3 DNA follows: TGTGCCAGCAGCCAGCGGGCCTGGGGGCAAGAGACCCAGTACTTC. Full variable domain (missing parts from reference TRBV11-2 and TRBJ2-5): EAGVAQSPRYKIIEKRQSVAFWCNPISGHATLYWYQQILGQGPKLLIQFQNNGVVDDSQLPKDRFSAERLKGVDSTLKIQPAKLEDSAVYLCASSQRAWGQETQYFGPGTRLLVL.

The CDR3 is CASSSRNEQYF. The CDR3 DNA reads TGTGCCAGCAGCTCCAGGAACGAGCAGTACTTC. The chain has TRBV7-2 and TRBJ2-7; D remains unclear. The germline CDR1 and CDR2 sequences are SGHTA and FQGNSA. CDR3 length: 11 amino acids. With 4 bases removed from V and 5 bases from J, the gap between germline ends came to 6 bases.

For the CDR3, the DNA is TGTGCCAGCAGCTGGGCCCTCTCTGGGGCCAACGTCCTGACTTTC. Residues: CASSWALSGANVLTF. V usage is TRBV6-5 and J usage is TRBJ2-6, with D uncertain. The CDR3 length is 15 residues. V lost 6 bases and J 0 bases, leaving 9 bases between the germline ends. From germline, CDR1 is MNHEY and CDR2 SVGAGI.

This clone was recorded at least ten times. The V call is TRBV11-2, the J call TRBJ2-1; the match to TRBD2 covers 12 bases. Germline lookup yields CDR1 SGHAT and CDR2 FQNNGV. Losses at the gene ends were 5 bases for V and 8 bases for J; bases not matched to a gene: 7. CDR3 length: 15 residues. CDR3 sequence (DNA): TGTGCCAGCAGCACTCCTAGCGGGAGGGCATATGAGCAGTTCTTC. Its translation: CASSTPSGRAYEQFF.